This T cell receptor (beta chain) was captured by sequencing in a study of chemoradiotherapy in HPV16-positive cancers. Notes on the study in general: Candidate HPV-specific clones and E7-related TCR motifs grew in tumor during treatment.

Trimming left V 1 base short and J 5 bases short, with 12 bases between. Germline V gene lookup returns CDR1 SGHRS and CDR2 YFSETQ. The CDR3 contains 14 residues. Method: immunoSEQ multiplex PCR; TCRdb's copy keeps in-frame clones and lacks some. The table shows about 5,900 clones, with approximately 79% occurring only once. About this clone: Antigen: not known.

Sequencing used tumor tissue, obtained from a patient who underwent chemoradiotherapy. The V and J genes are TRBV5-1 and TRBJ2-5, with D maybe TRBD1 (5 bases). The TCR originated in a human donor with HPV-associated anogenital cancer. The CDR3 loop reads CASSLFAPGETQYF. DNA for the CDR3: TGCGCCAGCAGCTTGTTTGCCCCAGGGGAGACCCAGTACTTC. The complete variable domain, with remaining parts taken from reference TRBV5-1 and TRBJ2-5, reads KAGVTQTPRYLIKTRGQQVTLSCSPISGHRSVSWYQQTPGQGLQFLFEYFSETQRNKGNFPGRFSGRQFSNSRSEMNVSTLELGDSALYLCASSLFAPGETQYFGPGTRLLVL.